This T cell receptor beta chain was obtained from a study of spatial heterogeneity in lung cancer. This clonotype was detected many times. Since the library was made to target alpha chains, this beta chain is a stray read and its abundance is not meaningful. Deletions cut 6 bases from V and 4 bases from J, with 13 bases between. CDR3 size: 13 residues. Germline assignment: CDR1 SGHKS and CDR2 YYEKEE (reference sequence). TCRdb processed the 5' RACE reads anew with MiXCR; each CDR3 protein has one entry. Of about 13,000 distinct CDR3 sequences in the sample, over 5% were seen once. Indicated time point: sample taken at primary tumor resection. Unsorted samples of tumor, nontumor lung or frozen PBMC had their whole RNA sequenced.

The sequence derives from a human donor with early-stage non-small cell lung cancer. The source was lung tumor tissue, collected at surgery. The V call is TRBV5-5, the J call TRBJ1-1; D not resolved. CDR3: CASTDGPGTEAFF. As DNA, the CDR3 is TGTGCCAGCACGGACGGGCCGGGCACTGAAGCTTTCTTT.